This T cell receptor beta chain is drawn from a study of cytomegalovirus exposure and HLA in healthy donors. General observations from the study: TCR beta V- and J-gene trimming was later associated with a missense DCLRE1C variant. The authors later found most CMV-associated TCR beta chains appeared HLA-restricted.

In the case of this clone: Its antigen is not known.

The germline V gene has CDR1 LGHNA and CDR2 YNFKEQ. The V gene end was trimmed by 0 bases and the J gene end by 14 bases; junction bases not matched to a gene: 9. This CDR3 has 14 residues. In the PCR, 60 Vbeta and 13 Jbeta primers were used. Using immunoSEQ multiplex PCR, the repertoire was profiled, and TCRdb retains in-frame clones only, with some absent. The table includes about 140,000 clones, roughly 66% detected once. Sequenced: PBMCs. The clonotype originates from a woman in her fifties or sixties in good health and CMV-seronegative. The V gene is TRBV4-2, the J gene TRBJ1-2; TRBD1 matches 10 bases. The CDR3 DNA follows: TGTGCCAGCAGCCAAGACCGGGACAGGGGTTCGTGGACCTTC. Amino acids: CASSQDRDRGSWTF.